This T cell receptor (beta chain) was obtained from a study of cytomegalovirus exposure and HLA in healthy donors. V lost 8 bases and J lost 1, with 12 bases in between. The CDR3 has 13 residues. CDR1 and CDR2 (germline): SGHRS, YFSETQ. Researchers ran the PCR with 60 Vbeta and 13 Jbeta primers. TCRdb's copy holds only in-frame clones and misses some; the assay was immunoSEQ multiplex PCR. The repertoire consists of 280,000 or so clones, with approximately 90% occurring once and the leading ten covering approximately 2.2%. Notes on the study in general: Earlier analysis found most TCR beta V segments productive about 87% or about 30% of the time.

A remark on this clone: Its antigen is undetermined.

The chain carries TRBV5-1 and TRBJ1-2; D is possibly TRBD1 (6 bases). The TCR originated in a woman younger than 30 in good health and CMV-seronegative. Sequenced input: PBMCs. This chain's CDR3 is CASQGYGNYGYTF. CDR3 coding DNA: TGCGCCAGTCAGGGGTACGGTAACTATGGCTACACCTTC. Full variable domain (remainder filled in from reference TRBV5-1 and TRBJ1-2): KAGVTQTPRYLIKTRGQQVTLSCSPISGHRSVSWYQQTPGQGLQFLFEYFSETQRNKGNFPGRFSGRQFSNSRSEMNVSTLELGDSALYLCASQGYGNYGYTFGSGTRLTVV.